This TCR beta chain was recovered during a study of blood T cell repertoires in COVID-19 (dated by TCRdb to 2020 to 2022). For context, the study as a whole: Collaborator samples came from the United States, Italy and Spain and covered acute and convalescent phases of COVID-19. Where HLA class I and class II types were available, the types were taken from metadata supplied by the sample provider, not from assay-based typing. Samples were obtained from the ongoing ImmuneRACE study (first 160 participants) and from 1,254 subjects provided by 6 global collaborators. A freely available public database, intended as a resource for researchers studying the immune response to SARS-CoV-2, is where the repertoires were released. The sample metadata nearly always contained a de-identified subject ID, COVID-19 status, age in years and sex. The material from the prospective study consisted of cDNA or gDNA derived from T cells, B-cell-depleted T cells, or PBMCs. Deeply sampled blood TCRbeta repertoires from subjects exposed to, actively infected with, or recovered from COVID-19 were included in the dataset. General study outcomes and caveats: Clinical and demographic metadata were provided uncurated, with the amount varying by source and participant.

Collaborating institutions collected whole blood in K2EDTA tubes following their own protocols. For TCRbeta analysis, collaborators shipped samples as frozen whole blood, isolated PBMCs, or DNA extracted from either of those sample types. CDR1 and CDR2, per the germline V gene (reference sequence), are SGHNT and YYREEE. Relative to germline, V is 0 bases shorter and J is 1 base shorter, with 10 bases between their ends. Spanning cysteine to phenylalanine, the CDR3 consists of 15 amino acids. The DNA shown is the 45-base CDR3, in frame from base 1. The immunoSEQ Assay, a bias-controlled multiplex PCR, was used to amplify TCRbeta CDR3 regions from genomic DNA. In the source study's methods: The number of nucleated cells in each sample was estimated from the amplification of reference gene primers within the assay. To quantify the absolute abundance of each unique TCRbeta CDR3 rearrangement, sequence reads were collapsed and filtered. For each sample, productive Simpson clonality was calculated as the square root of Simpson's diversity index across productive rearrangements. The source is immuneACCESS, and TCRdb retained only in-frame sequences with V and J called. Part of the clones is not carried over; for the studies checked, unresolved V genes explain less than half of this, and the remainder is unexplained. V and J calls plus clone size are reproduced from that table; the DNA served to infer D and trimming. The sample yields more than 200,000 clones; around 89% were counted once. The top ten clonotypes cover roughly 1.7% of the sample.

Concerning this clone: Its recognized antigen is unknown. No base qualities exist here, and no much larger clone lies one base off it.

The origin of this receptor is a man aged 70 or older with acute or convalescent COVID-19. The sequencing sample was made of peripheral blood. This chain is built from TRBV5-4 and TRBJ1-1; the best D guess is TRBD1, with 5 bases matching. DNA sequence: TGTGCCAGCAGCTTGGGGGGCGGGAGGAACACTGAAGCTTTCTTT. Its protein is CASSLGGGRNTEAFF.